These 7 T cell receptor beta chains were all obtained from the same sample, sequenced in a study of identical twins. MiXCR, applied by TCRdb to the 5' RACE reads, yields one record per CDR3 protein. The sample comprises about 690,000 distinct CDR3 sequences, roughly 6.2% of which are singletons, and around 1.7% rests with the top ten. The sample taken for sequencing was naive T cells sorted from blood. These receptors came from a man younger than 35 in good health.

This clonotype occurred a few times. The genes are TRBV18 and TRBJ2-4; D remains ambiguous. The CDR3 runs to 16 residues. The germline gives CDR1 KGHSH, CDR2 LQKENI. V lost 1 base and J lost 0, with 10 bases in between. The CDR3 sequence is CASSPLPALAKNIQYF. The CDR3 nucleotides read TGTGCCAGCTCACCACTTCCAGCCCTAGCCAAAAACATTCAGTACTTC. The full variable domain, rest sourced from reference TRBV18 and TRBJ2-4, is NAGVMQNPRHLVRRRGQEARLRCSPMKGHSHVYWYRQLPEEGLKFMVYLQKENIIDESGMPKERFSAEFPKEGPSILRIQQVVRGDSAAYFCASSPLPALAKNIQYFGAGTRLSVL.

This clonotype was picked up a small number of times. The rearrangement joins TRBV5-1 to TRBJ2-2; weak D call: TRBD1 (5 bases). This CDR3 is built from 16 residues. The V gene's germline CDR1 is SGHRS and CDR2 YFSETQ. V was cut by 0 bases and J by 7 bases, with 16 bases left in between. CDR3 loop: CASSLDTAGYGGELFF. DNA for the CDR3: TGCGCCAGCAGCTTGGATACGGCAGGGTACGGCGGGGAGCTGTTTTTT.

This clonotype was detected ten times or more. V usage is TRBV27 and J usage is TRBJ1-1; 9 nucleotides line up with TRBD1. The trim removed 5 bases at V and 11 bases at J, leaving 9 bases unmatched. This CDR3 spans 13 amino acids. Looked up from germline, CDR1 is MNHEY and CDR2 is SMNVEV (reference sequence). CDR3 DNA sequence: TGTGCCAGCAGTACCACAGGGGGCGAAGGGGCTTTCTTT. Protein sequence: CASSTTGGEGAFF.

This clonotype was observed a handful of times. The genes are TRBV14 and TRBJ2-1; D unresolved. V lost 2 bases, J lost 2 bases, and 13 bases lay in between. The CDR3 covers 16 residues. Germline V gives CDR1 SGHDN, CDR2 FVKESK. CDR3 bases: TGTGCCAGCAGCCAATTCCCGGCCTTGACCTACAATGAGCAGTTCTTC. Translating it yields CASSQFPALTYNEQFF.

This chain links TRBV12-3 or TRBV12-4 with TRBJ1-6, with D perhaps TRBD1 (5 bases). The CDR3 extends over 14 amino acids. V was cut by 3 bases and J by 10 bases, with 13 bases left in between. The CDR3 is CASSFSGTGSPLHF. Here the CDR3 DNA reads TGTGCCAGCAGTTTCTCGGGGACCGGATCACCCCTCCACTTT.

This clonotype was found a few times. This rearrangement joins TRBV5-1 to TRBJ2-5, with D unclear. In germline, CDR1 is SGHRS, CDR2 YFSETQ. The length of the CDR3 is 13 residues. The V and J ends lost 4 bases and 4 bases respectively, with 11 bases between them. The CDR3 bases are TGCGCCAGCAGCCTAAAATTCTCAGAGACCCAGTACTTC. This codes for CASSLKFSETQYF. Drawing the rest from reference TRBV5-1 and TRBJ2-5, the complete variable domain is KAGVTQTPRYLIKTRGQQVTLSCSPISGHRSVSWYQQTPGQGLQFLFEYFSETQRNKGNFPGRFSGRQFSNSRSEMNVSTLELGDSALYLCASSLKFSETQYFGPGTRLLVL.

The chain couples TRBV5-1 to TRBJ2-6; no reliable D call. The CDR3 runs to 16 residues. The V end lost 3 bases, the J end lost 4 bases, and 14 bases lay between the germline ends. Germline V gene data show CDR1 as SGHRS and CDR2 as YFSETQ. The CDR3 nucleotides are TGCGCCAGCAGCTCGTTTTCTCATTCCGGGGCCAACGTCCTGACTTTC. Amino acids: CASSSFSHSGANVLTF.